This TCR beta chain was profiled in a study of CXCR3-negative and CXCR3-positive naive CD8 T cells. The sorting of each CD8+ T cell subset was done in triplicate, at under 350,000 cells each. The TRB cDNA libraries were prepared by 5' RACE with UMI labels. After re-calling the 5' RACE reads, TCRdb lists one entry per CDR3 protein, DNA absent. This specimen shows 130,000 to 150,000 distinct CDR3 sequences; the ten leading clones hold 0.25% to 0.3%. From germline, CDR1 is MGHRA and CDR2 YSYEKL. The CDR3 runs 18 residues. Findings and caveats of the study: Against CXCR3-negative naive cells, CXCR3-positive naive cells showed more hydrophobic TRB CDR3s.

As regards this clonotype: Its antigen is currently unknown.

The TCR was taken from a human donor in good health. Some clones in this sample may be carry-over from other donors' samples. Sequencing was done on a sample of naive CXCR3+ CD8+ T cells from blood. This sample's subset: CD45RO-CCR7+CD27+CD95- naive CD8+ T cells expressing CXCR3 (TNR3+). This sequence joins TRBV4-1 and TRBJ2-6; TCRdb lists TRBD1, though no DNA is available to test this call. The CDR3 protein is CASSQTGGVISGANVLTF.